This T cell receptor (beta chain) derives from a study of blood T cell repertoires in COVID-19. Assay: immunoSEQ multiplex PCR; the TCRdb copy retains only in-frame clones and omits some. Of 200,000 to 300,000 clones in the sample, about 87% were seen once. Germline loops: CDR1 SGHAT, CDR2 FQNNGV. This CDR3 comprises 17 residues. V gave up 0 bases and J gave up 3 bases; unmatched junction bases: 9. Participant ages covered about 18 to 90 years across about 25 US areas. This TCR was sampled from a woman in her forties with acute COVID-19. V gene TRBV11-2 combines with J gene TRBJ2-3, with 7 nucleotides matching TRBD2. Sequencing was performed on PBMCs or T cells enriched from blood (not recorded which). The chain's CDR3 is CASSLDRGPGGTDTQYF. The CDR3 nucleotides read TGTGCCAGCAGCTTAGATCGAGGGCCCGGGGGGACAGATACGCAGTATTTT.